A selection of T cell receptor beta chains follows, all from one sample in a study of blood T cell repertoires in COVID-19. Libraries were prepared by immunoSEQ multiplex PCR; TCRdb keeps only in-frame clonotypes and omits some of them. The repertoire includes hundreds of thousands of clones, about nine tenths of them detected once, and 4% to 6% sits in the top ten. Specimen: PBMCs or T cells enriched from blood (not recorded which). The receptors stem from a man aged 55 to 70 who had recovered from COVID-19. Each CDR3 is given with its conserved first and last residue. A D gene is named only where the DNA matches it firmly. Only part of the rows carry a size: once, few, many, or a class if the clone is expanded.

>TRBJ2-7|TRBD2|TRBV7-2|-
TGTGCCAGCAGCGATAGACTAGCGGGAGGAGCCGACGAGCAGTACTTC
CASSDRLAGGADEQYF
>TRBJ2-7|-|TRBV21-1|-
TGTGCCAGCAGCAAAGGACAGGGCCGGGGCTACGAGCAGTACTTC
CASSKGQGRGYEQYF
>TRBJ1-5|-|TRBV19|-
TGTGCCAGTAGCCCGATAGGCGGGGTCGCCAATCAGCCCCAGCATTTT
CASSPIGGVANQPQHF
>TRBJ2-3|TRBD1|TRBV5-5|-
TGTGCCAGCAGCTCTTCGACAGGGTTTACAGATACGCAGTATTTT
CASSSSTGFTDTQYF
>TRBJ2-3|-|TRBV2|-
TGTGCCAGCAGCCAAGCGACCGGTAGATCAGATACGCAGTATTTT
CASSQATGRSDTQYF
>TRBJ2-1|-|TRBV7-3|-
TGTGCCAGCAGTCAAGAAGGCGGGATCTCCTACAATGAGCAGTTCTTC
CASSQEGGISYNEQFF
>TRBJ2-7|TRBD2|TRBV4-3|-
TGCGCCAGCAGCCAAGCGATCCAGGGACTATACGAGCAGTACTTC
CASSQAIQGLYEQYF
>TRBJ1-3|-|TRBV18|-
TGTGCCAGCTCACCGAGTCCGACAGGACCCAGCTCTGGAAACACCATATATTTT
CASSPSPTGPSSGNTIYF
>TRBJ1-4|TRBD1|TRBV24-1|-
TGTGCCACCAGTGATCCTGGACAGGGCATTGAAAAACTGTTTTTT
CATSDPGQGIEKLFF
>TRBJ2-5|-|TRBV9|-
TGTGCCAGCAGCGTAGCTTTGGCAGGTGGGGAGCAAGAGACCCAGTACTTC
CASSVALAGGEQETQYF
>TRBJ1-3|TRBD1|TRBV11-2|-
TGTGCCAGCAGCCCGCCGGGACAGGAATTCTCTGGAAACACCATATATTTT
CASSPPGQEFSGNTIYF
>TRBJ1-4|-|TRBV7-2|-
TGTGCCAGCAGCTTAGCGAGTGGAGGGGATAATGAAAAACTGTTTTTT
CASSLASGGDNEKLFF
>TRBJ1-4|-|TRBV28|-
TGTGCCAGCACCAGGCCCCCCGGGTCCGAGGGTGAAAAACTGTTTTTT
CASTRPPGSEGEKLFF
>TRBJ2-5|TRBD2|TRBV5-1|-
TGCGCCAGCAGCGGGCCTAGCGGAGTTAAAGAGACCCAGTACTTC
CASSGPSGVKETQYF
>TRBJ1-6|-|TRBV5-1|once
TGCGCCAGCAGCAGTGGACAGTTTAATTCACCCCTCCACTTT
CASSSGQFNSPLHF
>TRBJ1-3|-|TRBV5-5|-
TGTGCCAGCAGCTTGTGGGCAGGCGCTGGAAACACCATATATTTT
CASSLWAGAGNTIYF
>TRBJ2-4|TRBD1|TRBV28|-
TGTGCCAGCAGTTTCGTGACGGGACAGGGCGCCATTCAGTACTTC
CASSFVTGQGAIQYF
>TRBJ1-1|TRBD1|TRBV15|-
TGTGCCACCAGCAGAGATAGGGGGCAGGGGGAAACTGAAGCTTTCTTT
CATSRDRGQGETEAFF
>TRBJ2-1|TRBD1|TRBV29-1|-
TGCAGCGCCGCAGGGGGTCTCTCCTACAATGAGCAGTTCTTC
CSAAGGLSYNEQFF
>TRBJ2-7|-|TRBV5-5|-
TGTGCCAGCAGCTTGGCCGGGATTGCCGCCTACGAGCAGTACTTC
CASSLAGIAAYEQYF
>TRBJ2-4|TRBD1|TRBV7-2|-
TGTGCCAGCAGCCCGAGACAGGGACTTCAGTACTTC
CASSPRQGLQYF
>TRBJ1-6|-|TRBV5-4|once
TGTGCCAGCAGGGAGGGAGGCACGGAATTTTCACCCCTCCACTTT
CASREGGTEFSPLHF
>TRBJ1-5|-|TRBV5-1|-
TGCGCCAGCAGCTTGGATGGGGGGTATCAGCCCCAGCATTTT
CASSLDGGYQPQHF
>TRBJ2-3|TRBD2|TRBV25-1|once
TGTGCCAGCAGTGATGGGCTAGCGGGGACTAGCACAGATACGCAGTATTTT
CASSDGLAGTSTDTQYF
>TRBJ1-2|-|TRBV7-2|-
TGTGCCAGCAGCTTATCTAGCCATGGCCCTACCATCTTTAACTATGGCTACACCTTC
CASSLSSHGPTIFNYGYTF
>TRBJ2-1|-|TRBV5-1|-
TGCGCCAGCAGCTTGGAACAGTTCTACAATGAGCAGTTCTTC
CASSLEQFYNEQFF
>TRBJ2-1|-|TRBV28|-
TGTGCCAGCAGTTTGGACAACTCCTACAATGAGCAGTTCTTC
CASSLDNSYNEQFF
>TRBJ2-1|-|TRBV7-3|-
TGTGCCAGCAGCTTAATGGGGGCAGGGGCCAATGAGCAGTTCTTC
CASSLMGAGANEQFF
>TRBJ1-1|-|TRBV19|-
TGTGCCAGTAGTATTCAAGCAGGGGCGAACACTGAAGCTTTCTTT
CASSIQAGANTEAFF
>TRBJ1-5|-|TRBV28|few
TGTGCCAGCACCACACCTAGCGATAGCAATCAGCCCCAGCATTTT
CASTTPSDSNQPQHF
>TRBJ2-3|TRBD2|TRBV7-8|-
TGTGCCAGCAGCAAAGGGGCGGGAGGCCCCATAGTTCAGTATTTT
CASSKGAGGPIVQYF
>TRBJ2-5|-|TRBV4-1|-
TGCGCCAGCAGCCAAGGGGGGCGGGAGACCCAGTACTTC
CASSQGGRETQYF
>TRBJ2-3|TRBD1|TRBV15|-
TGTGCCACCAGCATGACAGGGGTGGCGGGTACGCAGTATTTT
CATSMTGVAGTQYF
>TRBJ2-1|TRBD2|TRBV4-2|-
TGTGCCAGCAGCTCTCCTAGCGGGAGGGTCTTAGAGCAGTTCTTC
CASSSPSGRVLEQFF
>TRBJ2-1|TRBD2|TRBV24-1|-
TGTGCCACCAGTGACCACCGGGACAAAGGACTAGCGGGAGATATGAATGAGCAGTTCTTC
CATSDHRDKGLAGDMNEQFF
>TRBJ1-4|TRBD1|TRBV24-1|-
TGTGCCACCAGTGATCCGGGACAGGGTAGCGAAAAACTGTTTTTT
CATSDPGQGSEKLFF
>TRBJ2-2|TRBD2|TRBV2|-
TGTGCCAGCAGGCGGGCGGGAGGGAGCACCGGGGAGCTGTTTTTT
CASRRAGGSTGELFF
>TRBJ2-7|TRBD2|TRBV5-6|-
TGTGCCAGCAGCTGGTCGAGAGGACTAGCGGGAGGAAGTGGTGAGCAGTACTTC
CASSWSRGLAGGSGEQYF
>TRBJ1-1|-|TRBV28|-
TGTGCCAGCAGTGCCTGGACAGACACTGAAGCTTTCTTT
CASSAWTDTEAFF
>TRBJ1-5|-|TRBV6-1|-
TGTGCCAGCAGTGAATTCGGTCAGCCCCAGCATTTT
CASSEFGQPQHF
>TRBJ2-1|-|TRBV28|-
TGTGCCAGCAGTAGAGAAAGCGTCTCCTACAATGAGCAGTTCTTC
CASSRESVSYNEQFF
>TRBJ1-2|-|TRBV3-1/TRBV3-2|-
TGTGCCAGCAGCCCTACAGAGGGTGAAGTTGGCTACACCTTC
CASSPTEGEVGYTF
>TRBJ1-6|TRBD1|TRBV7-9|-
TGTGCCAGCAGCTTACCAACCGGGACAGGGAGATCACCCCTCCACTTT
CASSLPTGTGRSPLHF
>TRBJ1-1|-|TRBV5-1|-
TGCGCCAGCAGCACCCAGGCGGGGGAGGGCACTGAAGCTTTCTTT
CASSTQAGEGTEAFF
>TRBJ2-7|-|TRBV10-1|few
TGCGCCAGCAGTGAGTCCGGAGTACACGAGCAGTACTTC
CASSESGVHEQYF
>TRBJ2-4|-|TRBV7-2|-
TGTGCCAGCAGCTTAGAGATTCCGGCCTGGCGGGCCCAGATTCAGTACTTC
CASSLEIPAWRAQIQYF
>TRBJ1-5|-|TRBV6-5|-
TGTGCCAGCAGTTCAACCTCTAGGAATCAGCCCCAGCATTTT
CASSSTSRNQPQHF
>TRBJ2-7|TRBD2|TRBV3-1/TRBV3-2|-
TGTGCCAGCAGCATTAGCGGGAGGATCTCCTACGAGCAGTACTTC
CASSISGRISYEQYF
>TRBJ2-2|TRBD2|TRBV18|-
TGTGCCAGCTCACCCAGTGCGGGAGTCGACACCGGGGAGCTGTTTTTT
CASSPSAGVDTGELFF
>TRBJ2-5|TRBD2|TRBV28|-
TGTGCCAGCAGTTGGGCTAGCGGGAGGGCCCTAAAGACCCAGTACTTC
CASSWASGRALKTQYF
>TRBJ1-2|TRBD1|TRBV28|-
TGTGCCAGCAGCCCGGGACAGGTCAACTATGGCTACACCTTC
CASSPGQVNYGYTF
>TRBJ2-1|TRBD2|TRBV19|-
TGTGCCAGTAGATTAACTAGCGGGAAGTCCTACAATGAGCAGTTCTTC
CASRLTSGKSYNEQFF
>TRBJ2-2|-|TRBV12-3/TRBV12-4|-
TGCGGGACTTCTAACACCGGGGAGCTGTTTTTT
CGTSNTGELFF
>TRBJ1-2|TRBD1|TRBV29-1|-
TGCAGCGTCGGACAGGGCTCGACCTATGGCTACACCTTC
CSVGQGSTYGYTF
>TRBJ1-5|TRBD1|TRBV23-1|-
TGCGCCAGCAGTCAAAGGGTCAGGGGGCGAGAATATAGCAATCAGCCCCAGCATTTT
CASSQRVRGREYSNQPQHF
>TRBJ2-1|-|TRBV2|-
TGTGCCAGCATGCCTTGGGACACGGCAAATGAGCAGTTCTTC
CASMPWDTANEQFF
>TRBJ1-4|TRBD1|TRBV2|-
TGTGCCAGCAGGACAGGGCCTACTAATGAAAAACTGTTTTTT
CASRTGPTNEKLFF
>TRBJ1-2|-|TRBV24-1|-
TGTGCCACCAGTGTCCTACTCCGGGACAAAGCCTACTATGGCTACACCTTC
CATSVLLRDKAYYGYTF
>TRBJ2-7|TRBD1|TRBV2|-
TGTGCCACCTCGGGACAGCTCTCCTACGAGCAGTACTTC
CATSGQLSYEQYF
>TRBJ2-5|TRBD1|TRBV24-1|-
TGTGCCACCAGTGATCACAGGGGGTACCAAGAGACCCAGTACTTC
CATSDHRGYQETQYF